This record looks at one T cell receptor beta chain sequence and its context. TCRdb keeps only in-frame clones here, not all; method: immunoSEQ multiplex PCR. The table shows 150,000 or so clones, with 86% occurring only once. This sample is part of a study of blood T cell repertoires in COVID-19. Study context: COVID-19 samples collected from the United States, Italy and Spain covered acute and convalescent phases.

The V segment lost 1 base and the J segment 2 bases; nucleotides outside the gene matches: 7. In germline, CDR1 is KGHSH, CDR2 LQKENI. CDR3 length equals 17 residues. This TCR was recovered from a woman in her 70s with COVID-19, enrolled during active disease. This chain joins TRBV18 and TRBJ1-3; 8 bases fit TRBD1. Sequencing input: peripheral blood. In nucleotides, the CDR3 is TGTGCCAGCTCACCACGAAAGACAGGGGAAGCTGGAAACACCATATATTTT. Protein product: CASSPRKTGEAGNTIYF.